The clone carrying this TCR beta chain was observed once. Its cognate antigen is unknown. The data were taken from a study of CD4 T cells in relation to SARS-CoV-2 and coronaviruses. At the level of the study: TCR beta CDR3s were sequenced after 10-day antigen culture of PBMCs.

The method was immunoSEQ multiplex PCR; TCRdb's version includes in-frame clones alone and lacks a portion of them. Of more than 20,000 clones in the sample, about 80% were seen once. CD4+ T cells from unexposed donors were obtained before the COVID-19 pandemic (2011-2018). Isolation of CD4+ T cells took place after about 9 days in culture. Cultures received half-medium IL-2 refreshes on days 3 and 7. Regarding the study as a whole: Around 60% of donors had memory CD4+ clonotypes crossrecognizing SARS-CoV-2 and common cold coronavirus spike.

The germline gives CDR1 MNHEY, CDR2 SMNVEV (reference sequence). The CDR3 runs to 17 residues. Trimming pared 5 bases from V and 0 bases from J, leaving 14 bases between. The genes are TRBV27 and TRBJ1-6, with D uncertain. Sequenced material: CD4+ T cells from PBMCs, cultured in vitro. The clonotype comes from a human donor in good health. CDR3 region: CASSSMSPSSYNSPLHF. The CDR3 region has the DNA TGTGCCAGCAGTAGTATGTCGCCGAGCTCCTATAATTCACCCCTCCACTTT.